Below are 27 T cell receptor beta chains sequenced from a single sample in a study of T cells in Graves' hyperthyroidism and ophthalmopathy (dated by TCRdb to about 2019). The library relied on multiplex PCR. Sequenced using an Illumina HiSeq 2000. TCR beta CDR3 regions were amplified from RNA transcripts. The first round of RT-PCR for the TCR CDR3 was performed with the HTBI primer set and the Qiagen OneStep RT-PCR kit. The public sequencing data were trimmed at Q25 with fastp and processed into clonotypes with MiXCR by TCRdb, which kept only in-frame beta chains. Here each entry gathers all rows of one CDR3 protein and keeps the most common genes and DNA. In all, the sample holds 610,000 or so distinct CDR3 sequences, and about 45% of those were seen once. The ten largest make up more than 7% of the sample. Sequenced sample: peripheral blood or thyroid tissue (not recorded which). The origin of the receptors is a woman aged 18-30 years with Graves' hyperthyroidism.

This clonotype has only a few counts. This rearrangement joins TRBV4-3 to TRBJ1-5, with a tentative D call TRBD1 (5 bases). Trimming stripped 0 bases from V and 4 bases from J, with 16 bases between. Per germline, CDR1 LGHNA and CDR2 YSLEER. This CDR3 has 17 residues. CDR3 region: CASSQEPPGEGNQPQHF. The CDR3 DNA follows: TGCGCCAGCAGCCAAGAACCCCCGGGGGAAGGAAATCAGCCCCAGCATTTT.

This clonotype was counted once. This rearrangement joins TRBV7-2 to TRBJ1-1; D possibly corresponds to TRBD1 (6 bases). The CDR3 has 11 amino acids. V dropped 5 bases and J dropped 8 bases, with 9 bases sitting between them. Germline values: CDR1 SGHTA, CDR2 FQGNSA. The CDR3 region is CASSSGQEAFF. For the CDR3, the DNA is TGTGCCAGCAGCAGCGGACAGGAAGCTTTCTTT. The whole variable domain, remainder taken from reference TRBV7-2 and TRBJ1-1, is GAGVSQSPSNKVTEKGKDVELRCDPISGHTALYWYRQSLGQGLEFLIYFQGNSAPDKSGLPSDRFSAERTGGSVSTLTIQRTQQEDSAVYLCASSSGQEAFFGQGTRLTVV.

The table lists this clonotype with many counts. The chain is built from TRBV12-5 and TRBJ2-2; no firm D call. The CDR3 extends over 13 amino acids. The germline gives CDR1 LGHNT, CDR2 FRNRAP. Trimming shortened V by 8 bases and J by 1 base, and 8 bases separated the two germline ends. CDR3 in amino acids: CASMFGNTGELFF. CDR3 DNA sequence: TGTGCTAGTATGTTCGGGAACACCGGGGAGCTGTTTTTT. The variable domain in full, with the rest retrieved from reference TRBV12-5 and TRBJ2-2, is DARVTQTPRHKVTEMGQEVTMRCQPILGHNTVFWYRQTMMQGLELLAYFRNRAPLDDSGMPKDRFSAEMPDATLATLKIQPSEPRDSAVYFCASMFGNTGELFFGEGSRLTVL.

This clonotype was recorded at least ten times. The rearrangement uses TRBV2 and TRBJ1-6, with 8 bases aligning to TRBD1. V gave up 2 bases and J gave up 0 bases; unmatched junction bases: 6. CDR3 length: 18 amino acids. Germline CDR1 is SNHLY and CDR2 is FYNNEI. The CDR3 is CASSELWTGSSYNSPLHF. DNA of the CDR3: TGTGCCAGCAGTGAACTCTGGACAGGGAGCTCCTATAATTCACCCCTCCACTTT.

The V gene is TRBV7-8, the J gene TRBJ1-4, with 7 bases lining up with TRBD1. The CDR3 extends over 18 amino acids. J was trimmed by 4 bases and V by 3 bases; bases with no gene match: 14. Germline CDR1 is SGHVS and CDR2 is FQNEAQ. CDR3 amino acids: CASSFPTAGGIDNEKLFF. The DNA of the CDR3 is TGTGCCAGCAGCTTCCCCACAGCAGGGGGGATAGATAATGAAAAACTGTTTTTT. Full variable domain (rest looked up from reference TRBV7-8 and TRBJ1-4): GAGVSQSPRYKVAKRGQDVALRCDPISGHVSLFWYQQALGQGPEFLTYFQNEAQLDKSGLPSDRFFAERPEGSVSTLKIQRTQQEDSAVYLCASSFPTAGGIDNEKLFFGSGTQLSVL.

This clonotype was detected ten times or more. The chain employs TRBV11-1 and TRBJ2-2; a possible D gene is TRBD2 (6 bases). The V gene's germline CDR1 is SGHAT and CDR2 FQDESV (reference sequence). This CDR3 contains 14 residues. V lost 4 bases to trimming and J lost 8 bases, with 14 bases between them. In nucleotides, the CDR3 is TGTGCCAGCAGCTCACGCAGGGACTCGGGGGAGCTGTTTTTT. Encoded protein: CASSSRRDSGELFF.

This clonotype was seen ten or more times. The CDR3 is CASSQDGPLQETQYF. DNA of the CDR3: TGTGCCAGCAGCCAAGATGGTCCCTTACAAGAGACCCAGTACTTC. The V call is TRBV14, the J call TRBJ2-5; D remains unclear. CDR1 is SGHDN and CDR2 is FVKESK in the germline V gene. Deletions cut 0 bases from V and 2 bases from J, with 10 bases between. The CDR3 sequence is 15 residues long.

The chain recombines TRBV19 with TRBJ1-2; 8 nucleotides align to TRBD1. V trimming: 5 bases; J trimming: 12 bases; junction bases outside the gene matches: 14. CDR1 and CDR2 (germline): LNHDA, SQIVND (reference sequence). CDR3 length: 14 residues. The CDR3 is CASSPGTGNSGNTF. The CDR3, as DNA: TGTGCCAGTAGTCCGGGGACAGGAAACTCTGGAAACACCTTC.

V usage is TRBV2 and J usage is TRBJ2-6; a possible D gene is TRBD1 (6 bases). V shed 3 bases and J shed 0 bases, with 12 bases lying between them. The CDR3 spans 17 residues. Per germline, CDR1 SNHLY and CDR2 FYNNEI. The CDR3 sequence is CASSEGTTYSGANVLTF. The CDR3 nucleotides are TGTGCCAGCAGTGAGGGGACAACATACTCTGGGGCCAACGTCCTGACTTTC.

The V gene is TRBV7-2, the J gene TRBJ2-5; 9 bases align to TRBD2. The trim removed 1 base at V and 5 bases at J, leaving 5 bases unmatched. The germline V gene has CDR1 SGHTA and CDR2 FQGNSA. The CDR3 runs 15 residues. The DNA for the CDR3 is TGTGCCAGCAGCTTAGTGCGACTAGCGGTTGAGACCCAGTACTTC. It yields the protein CASSLVRLAVETQYF.

CDR3 in amino acids: CASSLGDRDEAFF. The CDR3 DNA reads as TGCGCCAGCAGCTTGGGGGACAGGGATGAAGCTTTCTTT. The chain employs TRBV5-1 and TRBJ1-1; 9 nucleotides match TRBD1. The V segment lost 0 bases and the J segment 7 bases; nucleotides outside the gene matches: 1. The germline CDR1 and CDR2 sequences are SGHRS and YFSETQ. This CDR3 comprises 13 residues.

This clonotype came up many times. The chain recombines TRBV6-1 with TRBJ1-3; no clear D. Trimming took 10 bases from V and 3 from J, leaving 13 bases between them. Germline V lookup: CDR1 MNHNS, CDR2 SASEGT. The CDR3 has 13 residues. Written as DNA, the CDR3 is TGTGCCACCCTGAAGCAGGTTGGAAACACCATATATTTT. Its translation: CATLKQVGNTIYF.

The J gene is TRBJ1-1, the V gene TRBV20-1; D is unresolved. The germline V and J ends were trimmed by 6 bases and 8 bases, with 19 bases remaining between them. The germline gives CDR1 DFQATT, CDR2 SNEGSKA (reference sequence). The length of the CDR3 is 13 residues. The CDR3 spells CSASSGRTTEAFF. The CDR3 DNA is TGCAGTGCCAGTAGCGGGAGGACCACCGAAGCTTTCTTT.

V is TRBV4-2 and J is TRBJ2-3; no clear D. CDR1 is LGHNA, CDR2 YNFKEQ, per germline. The CDR3 is 13 amino acids. Between the trimmed V and J ends, which lost 5 bases and 2 bases, there was a span of 8 bases. The CDR3 here is CASSLQYTDTQYF. CDR3 nucleotides: TGTGCCAGCAGCTTACAGTACACAGATACGCAGTATTTT.

There are many counts of this clonotype. The V and J genes are TRBV7-2 and TRBJ1-2; D call uncertain. The germline V gene has CDR1 SGHTA and CDR2 FQGNSA. The length of the CDR3 is 14 residues. V lost 1 base and J 4 bases, leaving 10 bases between the germline ends. CDR3 protein: CASSLDGGTYGYTF. Here the CDR3 DNA reads TGTGCCAGCAGCTTAGACGGCGGAACCTATGGCTACACCTTC.

Comments on this clonotype: A clone one base away is much larger, so this may be a read error. This sequence joins TRBV2 and TRBJ1-5; D not certain. The CDR3 extends over 15 amino acids. Germline CDR1 is SNHLY and CDR2 is FYNNEI. In DNA form, the CDR3 reads TGTGCCCGCAGTGAAGGATCGGGAGGGAATCAGCCCCAGCATTTT. This gives the protein CARSEGSGGNQPQHF.

This chain links TRBV5-4 with TRBJ2-7, with 7 positions matching TRBD2. The CDR3 is 14 residues long. The junction had 9 bases not matched to a gene; V was cut back by 4 bases and J by 5 bases. Per the germline V gene, CDR1 is SGHNT and CDR2 is YYREEE (reference sequence). CDR3 loop: CASSGRVEAHEQYF. The CDR3 DNA sequence: TGTGCCAGCAGCGGGAGGGTAGAGGCCCACGAGCAGTACTTC.

The chain links TRBV15 to TRBJ1-6, with a weak D call TRBD1 (6 bases). This CDR3 has 14 amino acids. Germline CDR1 is LNHNV and CDR2 is YYDKDF (reference sequence). The V end was cut by 3 bases, the J end by 8 bases, with 11 bases between. CDR3 sequence: CATSSTRGDSPLHF. Written as DNA, the CDR3 is TGTGCCACCAGCAGCACGAGGGGGGATTCACCCCTCCACTTT.

The V gene is TRBV7-8, the J gene TRBJ2-2; 7 bases match TRBD2. Germline values: CDR1 SGHVS, CDR2 FQNEAQ. The trim removed 0 bases at V and 11 bases at J, leaving 15 bases unmatched. There are 17 residues in the CDR3. In nucleotides, the CDR3 is TGTGCCAGCAGCTTAGCGAGGGGTGGGAGGGCCGGCAATGAGCTGTTTTTT. This encodes CASSLARGGRAGNELFF. Complete variable domain (other parts from reference TRBV7-8 and TRBJ2-2): GAGVSQSPRYKVAKRGQDVALRCDPISGHVSLFWYQQALGQGPEFLTYFQNEAQLDKSGLPSDRFFAERPEGSVSTLKIQRTQQEDSAVYLCASSLARGGRAGNELFFGEGSRLTVL.

This clonotype was observed at least ten times. The V call is TRBV7-9, the J call TRBJ2-7; 10 nucleotides line up with TRBD2. With V trimmed by 5 bases and J by 6 bases, 7 bases remained unmatched. Germline CDR1 SEHNR, CDR2 FQNEAQ (reference sequence). The CDR3 has 14 residues. CDR3 region: CASSLALAGTEQYF. The CDR3 nucleotides read TGTGCCAGCAGCCTCGCACTAGCGGGAACCGAGCAGTACTTC.

This clonotype showed up just a few times. One base separates it from a far larger clone, so it is likely a read error. The rearrangement joins TRBV7-8 to TRBJ1-2; 7 bases are shared with TRBD1. The CDR3 length is 13 residues. V shed 5 bases and J 2 bases; nucleotides not matched to a gene: 2. From germline, CDR1 is SGHVS and CDR2 FQNEAQ. The CDR3 spells CASSVQGNYGYTF. For the CDR3, the DNA is TGTGCCAGCAGCGTACAGGGGAACTATGGCTACACCTTC.

The chain combines TRBV29-1 with TRBJ2-7, with D possibly TRBD2 on 6 matching bases. V gave up 6 bases and J gave up 9 bases, with 27 bases separating them. This CDR3 spans 15 amino acids. CDR1 SQVTM and CDR2 ANQGSEA come from the germline V gene. CDR3 sequence reads: CSVARLAVKNDGQYF. The CDR3 nucleotides are TGCAGCGTGGCACGCTTAGCGGTGAAGAACGATGGGCAGTACTTC.

The rearrangement uses TRBV11-2 and TRBJ2-2, with 14 bases matching TRBD2. The CDR3 totals 22 residues. Germline lookup yields CDR1 SGHAT and CDR2 FQNNGV. V was clipped by 5 bases and J by 3 bases; unmatched bases: 20. CDR3 loop: CASSQGGVPGLAGVWYTGELFF. In DNA form, the CDR3 reads TGTGCCAGCAGCCAGGGAGGGGTCCCGGGACTAGCGGGAGTATGGTACACCGGGGAGCTGTTTTTT.

This rearrangement joins TRBV5-5 to TRBJ1-6; no clear D. The CDR3 runs 13 residues. Germline CDR1 SGHKS, CDR2 YYEKEE (reference sequence). Trimming stripped 0 bases from V and 19 bases from J, with 17 bases between. CDR3 loop: CASSLGPLDWGHF. The CDR3 nucleotides read TGTGCCAGCAGCTTGGGGCCCCTCGATTGGGGTCACTTT.

Comment on this clonotype: Likely a read error: the CDR3 ends without its conserved phenylalanine or tryptophan. This sequence joins TRBV10-3 and TRBJ2-2; D not resolved. Germline assignment: CDR1 ENHRY and CDR2 SYGVKD. With 2 bases removed from V and 2 bases from J, the gap between germline ends came to 9 bases. This CDR3 has 15 amino acids. DNA for the CDR3: TGTGCCATCAGTGAGGGGGTGGAAAACACCGGGGAGCTGTTTTAT. It encodes CAISEGVENTGELFY.

This clonotype was detected ten times or more. J is TRBJ2-7 and V is TRBV7-2, with a possible D match to TRBD2 (6 bases). This CDR3 spans 15 amino acids. CDR1 and CDR2 from the germline V gene are SGHTA and FQGNSA. The germline V and J ends were trimmed by 5 bases and 3 bases, with 17 bases remaining between them. CDR3 region: CASSDTLGRSYEQYF. CDR3 nucleotide sequence: TGTGCCAGCAGCGATACACTAGGGAGGAGCTACGAGCAGTACTTC.

This chain uses TRBV20-1 with TRBJ1-2; perhaps TRBD1 as D (5 bases). Trimming stripped 4 bases from V and 3 bases from J, with 15 bases between. Germline V gives CDR1 DFQATT, CDR2 SNEGSKA (reference sequence). The CDR3 sequence is 14 residues long. The DNA of the CDR3 is TGCAGTGCTAACGGACTAGCGGGGGACTATGGCTACACCTTC. Translation: CSANGLAGDYGYTF.